This TCR beta chain was identified in a study of metastatic and nonmetastatic thyroid tumors. The wider study: Comparative analysis of repertoires was undertaken across blood and tumor or nodule tissue obtained from malignant and benign thyroid patients. General study results and limits: Compared with benign nodules, malignant thyroid tumors were reported to have significantly higher TCR beta diversity in both blood and tumor.

Authors' methods: A papillary thyroid cancer distant-metastasis classifier was built from CDR3 differences across clinicopathological groups. From the PCR reads, TCRdb re-called clones with MiXCR. TCRdb's processing, not the authors' own work, is the source of the V and J calls. Of 30,000 to 35,000 clones listed, about 29% are singletons. The CDR3 spans 17 residues. Germline loops: CDR1 DFQATT, CDR2 SNEGSKA (reference sequence). V was shortened by 3 bases and J by 3 bases, with 23 bases between the two germline ends. No patient had received any treatment before thyroid surgery. Note on this clone: Its antigen remains unknown.

This sequence joins TRBV20-1 and TRBJ1-1; the D gene is possibly TRBD1 (6 bases). Sequencing was done on a sample of blood. This clonotype was sampled from a female donor with papillary thyroid cancer or a benign thyroid nodule (not recorded which). Some clones in this sample may be carry-over from other donors' samples. The CDR3 region has the DNA TGCAGTGCTAGTCCAGGGGTCAAGCCATTGATGGACACTGAAGCTTTCTTT. Translated, it gives CSASPGVKPLMDTEAFF.